A selection of T cell receptor beta chains follows, all from one sample in a study of T-cell reconstitution after alpha-beta-depleted transplantation in children. TCRdb called the PCR reads again in MiXCR, with one record for every CDR3 protein. The table records roughly 100,000 distinct CDR3 sequences, 7.5% to 9.5% of them present only once. Sequencing was performed on PBMCs from the stem cell graft donor, taken from the stem cell graft. These receptors were obtained from a human donor who donated a stem cell graft to a child with congenital amegakaryocytic thrombocytopenia. Both conserved end residues are part of each CDR3. D genes are given only for firm matches. Clone size is given as once, few, many or a size class.

V	size	D	J	CDR3	DNA
TRBV20-1	many	.	TRBJ2-7	CSASISGRYEQYF	TGCAGTGCTAGTATATCGGGGAGGTACGAGCAGTACTTC
TRBV20-1	many	.	TRBJ2-7	CSARDPSAHEQYF	TGCAGTGCTAGAGATCCTAGCGCCCACGAGCAGTACTTC
TRBV20-1	many	TRBD2	TRBJ2-7	CSATAGTYEQYF	TGCAGTGCTACAGCGGGAACCTACGAGCAGTACTTC
TRBV30	many	TRBD2	TRBJ2-5	CAWSVPGTSGGTQYF	TGTGCCTGGAGTGTCCCCGGGACTAGCGGGGGGACCCAGTACTTC
TRBV6-5	many	TRBD1	TRBJ1-1	CASSYGGQGKAFF	TGTGCCAGCAGTTACGGGGGACAGGGTAAAGCTTTCTTT
TRBV20-1	many	TRBD2	TRBJ2-1	CSAHRLAGFNEQFF	TGCAGTGCCCACCGACTAGCGGGATTCAATGAGCAGTTCTTC
TRBV20-1	many	TRBD2	TRBJ2-1	CSATPWTSGSLNEQFF	TGCAGTGCTACTCCCTGGACTAGCGGGAGTTTGAATGAGCAGTTCTTC
TRBV4-1	many	TRBD2	TRBJ2-3	CASGGLAATDTQYF	TGCGCCAGCGGGGGACTAGCGGCCACAGATACGCAGTATTTT
TRBV20-1	many	.	TRBJ2-3	CSARDPLTDTQYF	TGCAGTGCTAGAGATCCATTAACAGATACGCAGTATTTT
TRBV12-3/TRBV12-4	many	TRBD2	TRBJ2-1	CASTDPGGVREQFF	TGTGCCAGCACCGATCCGGGGGGGGTCCGCGAGCAGTTCTTC
TRBV20-1	many	.	TRBJ2-3	CSARQATDTQYF	TGCAGTGCTCGACAGGCCACAGATACGCAGTATTTT
TRBV6-5	many	.	TRBJ1-2	CASSYWGGYGYTF	TGTGCCAGCAGTTACTGGGGGGGCTATGGCTACACCTTC
TRBV12-3/TRBV12-4	few	.	TRBJ1-2	CASSFNRLNYGYTF	TGTGCCAGCAGTTTCAACAGGCTCAACTATGGCTACACCTTC
TRBV2	many	.	TRBJ2-2	CARGAAQANTGELFF	TGTGCCAGGGGGGCAGCCCAAGCGAACACCGGGGAGCTGTTTTTT
TRBV20-1	many	.	TRBJ1-3	CSAQTPLQSGNTIYF	TGCAGTGCTCAGACCCCCCTGCAGTCTGGAAACACCATATATTTT